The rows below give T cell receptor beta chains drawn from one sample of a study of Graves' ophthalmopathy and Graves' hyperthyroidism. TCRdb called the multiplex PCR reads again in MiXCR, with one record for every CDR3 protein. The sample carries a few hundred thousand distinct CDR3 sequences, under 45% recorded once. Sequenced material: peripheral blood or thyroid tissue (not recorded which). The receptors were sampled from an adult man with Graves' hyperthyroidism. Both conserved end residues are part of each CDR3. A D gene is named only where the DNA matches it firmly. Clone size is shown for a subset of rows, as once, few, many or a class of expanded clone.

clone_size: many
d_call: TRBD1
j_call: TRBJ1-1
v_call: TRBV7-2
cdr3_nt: TGTGCCAGCAGCCAACGACCGGACAGGGATGAAGCTTTCTTT
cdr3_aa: CASSQRPDRDEAFF

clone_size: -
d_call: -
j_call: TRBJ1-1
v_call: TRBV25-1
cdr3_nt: TGTGCCAGCAGTTCGTTCGTCGAGAACACTGAAGCTTTCTTT
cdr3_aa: CASSSFVENTEAFF

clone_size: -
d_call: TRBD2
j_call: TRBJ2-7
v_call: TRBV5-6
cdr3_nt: TGTGCCAGCAGCTTTAGCGGGAGGAGCTCCTACAATGAGCAGTACTTC
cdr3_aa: CASSFSGRSSYNEQYF

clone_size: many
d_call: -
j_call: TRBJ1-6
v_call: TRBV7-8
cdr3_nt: TGTGCCAGCAGCACGAATACCCTCAGGAGCTCCTATAATTCACCCCTCCACTTT
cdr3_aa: CASSTNTLRSSYNSPLHF

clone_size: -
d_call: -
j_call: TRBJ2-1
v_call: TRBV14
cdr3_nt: TGTGCCAGCAGCCAATTAGAGGGGATTAGCTACAATGAGCAGTTCTTC
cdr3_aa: CASSQLEGISYNEQFF

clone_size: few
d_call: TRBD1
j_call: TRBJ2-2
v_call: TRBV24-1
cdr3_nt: TGTGCCACCAGTGATTCGTACAGGGGGACCGGGGAGCTGTTTTTT
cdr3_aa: CATSDSYRGTGELFF

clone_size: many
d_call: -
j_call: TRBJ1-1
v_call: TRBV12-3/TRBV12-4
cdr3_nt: TGTGCCCTAGGGGGAGTGGAGGCTTTCTTT
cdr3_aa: CALGGVEAFF

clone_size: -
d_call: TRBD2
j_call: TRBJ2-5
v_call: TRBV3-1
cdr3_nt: TGTGCCAGCATGCTAGCGGGAGGGCAAGAGACCCAGTACTTC
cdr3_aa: CASMLAGGQETQYF

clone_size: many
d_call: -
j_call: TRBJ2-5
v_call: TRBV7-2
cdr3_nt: TGTGCCAGCAGCTTAGGGCAGGGAATGTTCGAGACCCAGTACTTC
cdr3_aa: CASSLGQGMFETQYF

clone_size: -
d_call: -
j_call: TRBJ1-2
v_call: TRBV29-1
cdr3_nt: TGCAGCGGTCCTACTAGCGGGATTGGCTACACCTTC
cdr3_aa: CSGPTSGIGYTF

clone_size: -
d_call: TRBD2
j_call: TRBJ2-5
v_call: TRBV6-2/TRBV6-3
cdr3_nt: TGTGCCAGCAGTCCCCAGGGTACGGGAGGGACCCAGTACTTC
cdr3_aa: CASSPQGTGGTQYF

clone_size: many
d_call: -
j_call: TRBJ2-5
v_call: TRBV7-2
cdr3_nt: TGTGCCAGCAGCTTGCAGGGTAGAGCGGAGACCCAGTACTTC
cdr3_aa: CASSLQGRAETQYF

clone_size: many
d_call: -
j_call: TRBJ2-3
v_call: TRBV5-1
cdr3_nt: TGCGCCAGCAGCTTGGCGGGAGCAAGCACAGATACGCAGTATTTT
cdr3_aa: CASSLAGASTDTQYF

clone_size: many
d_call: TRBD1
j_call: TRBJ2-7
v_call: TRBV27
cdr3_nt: TGTGCCAGCAGTTTAGGGGACAGAACCTACGAGCAGTACTTC
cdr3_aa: CASSLGDRTYEQYF

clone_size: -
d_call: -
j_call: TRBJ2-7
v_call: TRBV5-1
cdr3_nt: TGCGCCAGCGGCCGTGGAGGGCAGGGGTTAAACGAGCAGTACTTC
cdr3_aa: CASGRGGQGLNEQYF

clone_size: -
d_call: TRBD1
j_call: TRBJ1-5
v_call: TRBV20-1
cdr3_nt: TGCAATGCTTGGACAGGTAGCAATCAGCCCCAGCATTTT
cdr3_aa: CNAWTGSNQPQHF

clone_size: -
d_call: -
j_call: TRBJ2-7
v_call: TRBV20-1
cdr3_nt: TGCAGTGCTAGAGATCGGAGTAGGGAGCAGTACTTC
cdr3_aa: CSARDRSREQYF

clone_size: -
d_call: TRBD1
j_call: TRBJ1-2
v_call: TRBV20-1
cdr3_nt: TGCAGTGCCCCTTACAGGGGGCTTCAGGACTATGGCTACACCTTC
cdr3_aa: CSAPYRGLQDYGYTF

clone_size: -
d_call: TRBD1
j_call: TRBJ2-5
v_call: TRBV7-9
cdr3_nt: TGTGCCAGCAGCTTAGCCACGACGACAGGGAAAGAGACCCAGTACTTC
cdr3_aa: CASSLATTTGKETQYF

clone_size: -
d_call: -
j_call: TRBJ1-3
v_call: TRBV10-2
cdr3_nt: TGCGCCAGCAGCGAGCAGGGGAACACCATATATTTT
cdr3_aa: CASSEQGNTIYF

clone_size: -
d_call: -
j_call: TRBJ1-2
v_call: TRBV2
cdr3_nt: TGTGCCAGCAGTGAAGCCGGGGGTAACGGGCCGGACGGCTACACCTTC
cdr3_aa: CASSEAGGNGPDGYTF

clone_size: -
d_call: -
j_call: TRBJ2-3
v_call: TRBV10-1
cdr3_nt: TGCGCCAGCAGTGCCGAGGGAGATACGCAGTATTTT
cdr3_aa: CASSAEGDTQYF

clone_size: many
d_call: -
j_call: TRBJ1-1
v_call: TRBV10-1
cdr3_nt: TGCGCCAGCAGTTATGGGGAAGGCACTGAAGCTTTCTTT
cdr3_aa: CASSYGEGTEAFF

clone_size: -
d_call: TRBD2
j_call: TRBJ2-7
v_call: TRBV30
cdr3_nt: TGTGCCTGGAGTGGAGCGGGATTCTCCTACGAGCAGTACTTC
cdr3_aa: CAWSGAGFSYEQYF

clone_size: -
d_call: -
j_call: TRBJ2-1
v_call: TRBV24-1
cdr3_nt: TGTGCCACCAGTGATTTGTTCGGACATGGAGATGAGCAGTTCTTC
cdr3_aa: CATSDLFGHGDEQFF

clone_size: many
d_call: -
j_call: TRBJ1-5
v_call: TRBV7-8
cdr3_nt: TGTGCCAGCAGCCCGTACACAAATCAGCCCCAGCATTTT
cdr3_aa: CASSPYTNQPQHF

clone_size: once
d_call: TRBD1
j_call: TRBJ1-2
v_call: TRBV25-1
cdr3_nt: TGTGCTGGCAGACAGGGGGCAGGCTATGGCTACACCTTC
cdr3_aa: CAGRQGAGYGYTF

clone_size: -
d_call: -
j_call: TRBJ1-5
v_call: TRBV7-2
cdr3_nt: TGTGCCAGCAGCCAGACTACCTTAGTCGGCAATCAGCCCCAGCATTTT
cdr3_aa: CASSQTTLVGNQPQHF

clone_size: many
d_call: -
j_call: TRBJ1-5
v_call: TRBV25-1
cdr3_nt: TGTGCCAGCAGTCGTCCGACCACGAGGTATCAGCCCCAGCATTTT
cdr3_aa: CASSRPTTRYQPQHF

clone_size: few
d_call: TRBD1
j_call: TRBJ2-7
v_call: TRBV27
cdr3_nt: TGTGCCAGCAGCCTCTTCGGGACAGGGACACACGAGCAGTACTTC
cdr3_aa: CASSLFGTGTHEQYF

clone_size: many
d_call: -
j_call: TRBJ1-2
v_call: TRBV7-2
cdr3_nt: TGTGCCAGCAGCTTAGTCCCAGGGTTGTATGGCTACACCTTC
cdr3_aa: CASSLVPGLYGYTF

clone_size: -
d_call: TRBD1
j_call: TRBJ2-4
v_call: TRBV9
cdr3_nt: TGTGCCAGCAGCGAACGACAGGGGGAAAACATTCAGTACTTC
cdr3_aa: CASSERQGENIQYF

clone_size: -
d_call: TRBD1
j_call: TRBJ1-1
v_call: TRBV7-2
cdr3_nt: TGTGCCAGCAGATCGACAGGGGAAAGGGAAGCTTTCTTT
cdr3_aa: CASRSTGEREAFF

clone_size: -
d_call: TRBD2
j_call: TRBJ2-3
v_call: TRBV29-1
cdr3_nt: TGCAGCCTGACTAGCCCATCTAGCACAGATACGCAGTATTTT
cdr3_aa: CSLTSPSSTDTQYF

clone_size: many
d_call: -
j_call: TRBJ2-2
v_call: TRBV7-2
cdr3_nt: TGTGCCAGCAGCTCCCGTGGCGACACCACCGGGGAGCTGTTTTTT
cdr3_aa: CASSSRGDTTGELFF

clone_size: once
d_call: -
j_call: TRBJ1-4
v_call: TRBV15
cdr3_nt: TGTGCCACCAGCAGAGGGGCAGGGGATGAAAAACTGTTTTTT
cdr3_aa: CATSRGAGDEKLFF

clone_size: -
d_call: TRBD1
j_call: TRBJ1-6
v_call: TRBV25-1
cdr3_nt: TGTGCCAGCAGTTACTCCACAGGGGGCAGCTCCTATAATTCACCCCTCCACTTT
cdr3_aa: CASSYSTGGSSYNSPLHF

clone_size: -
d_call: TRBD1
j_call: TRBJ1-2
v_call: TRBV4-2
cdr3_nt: TGTGCCAGCAGCCAGGCTGACAGGGACTATGACTACACCTTC
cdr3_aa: CASSQADRDYDYTF

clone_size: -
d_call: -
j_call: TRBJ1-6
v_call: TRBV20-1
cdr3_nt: TGCAGTGCTAGTCTACTAGCGGGGAACAATTCACCCCTCCACTTT
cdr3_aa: CSASLLAGNNSPLHF

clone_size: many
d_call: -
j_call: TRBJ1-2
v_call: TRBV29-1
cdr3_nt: TGCAGCGTTGACGATCTCTATGGCTACACCTTC
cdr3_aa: CSVDDLYGYTF

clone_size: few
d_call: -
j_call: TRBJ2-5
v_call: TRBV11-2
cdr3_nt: TGTGCTCTTCGGGACTCGCGGCGGGTGACCCAGTACTTC
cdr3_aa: CALRDSRRVTQYF

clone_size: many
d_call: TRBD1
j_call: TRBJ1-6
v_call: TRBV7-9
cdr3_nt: TGTGCCAGCAGGGAGGGACAGAGAAATTCACCCCTCCACTTT
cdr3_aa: CASREGQRNSPLHF

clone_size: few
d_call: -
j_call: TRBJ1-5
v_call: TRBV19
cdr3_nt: TGTGCCAGTAGTGTGGACGGATTTAGCAATCAGCCCCAGCATTTT
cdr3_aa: CASSVDGFSNQPQHF

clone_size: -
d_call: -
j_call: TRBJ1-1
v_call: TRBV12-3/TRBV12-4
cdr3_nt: TGTGCCAGCAGTTTAAGGGAGGGGGGGGGATCCATGAACACTGAAGCTTTCTTT
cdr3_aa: CASSLREGGGSMNTEAFF

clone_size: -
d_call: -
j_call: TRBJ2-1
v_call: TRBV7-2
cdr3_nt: TGTGCCAGCAGCTTAACTCGGCGGAATGAGCAGTTCTTC
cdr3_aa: CASSLTRRNEQFF

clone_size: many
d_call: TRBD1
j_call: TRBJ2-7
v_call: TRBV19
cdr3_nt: TGTGCCAGTAGGGGGACAGGGGGCGAATACGAGCAGTACTTC
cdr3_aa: CASRGTGGEYEQYF

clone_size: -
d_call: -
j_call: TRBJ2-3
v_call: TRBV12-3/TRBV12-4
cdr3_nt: TGTGCCAGCAGCCCTTTTCAATCGACGGATACGCAGTATTTT
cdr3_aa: CASSPFQSTDTQYF

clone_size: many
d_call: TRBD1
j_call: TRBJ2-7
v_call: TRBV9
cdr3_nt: TGTGCCAGCGGGACAGGGGACTCCTACGAGCAGTACTTC
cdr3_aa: CASGTGDSYEQYF

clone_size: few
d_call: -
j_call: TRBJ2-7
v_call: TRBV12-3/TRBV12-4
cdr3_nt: TGTGCCAGCAGTTTAGTAGGGCTCGCCTACGAGCAGTACTTC
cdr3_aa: CASSLVGLAYEQYF

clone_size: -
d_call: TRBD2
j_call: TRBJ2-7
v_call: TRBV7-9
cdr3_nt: TGTGCCAGCAGCAGAACTAGACTAGCTTACGAGCAGTACTTC
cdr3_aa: CASSRTRLAYEQYF

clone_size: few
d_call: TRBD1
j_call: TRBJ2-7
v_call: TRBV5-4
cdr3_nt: TGTGCCAGCAGCGAGGGACAGTTTTCCTACGAGCAGTACTTC
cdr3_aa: CASSEGQFSYEQYF